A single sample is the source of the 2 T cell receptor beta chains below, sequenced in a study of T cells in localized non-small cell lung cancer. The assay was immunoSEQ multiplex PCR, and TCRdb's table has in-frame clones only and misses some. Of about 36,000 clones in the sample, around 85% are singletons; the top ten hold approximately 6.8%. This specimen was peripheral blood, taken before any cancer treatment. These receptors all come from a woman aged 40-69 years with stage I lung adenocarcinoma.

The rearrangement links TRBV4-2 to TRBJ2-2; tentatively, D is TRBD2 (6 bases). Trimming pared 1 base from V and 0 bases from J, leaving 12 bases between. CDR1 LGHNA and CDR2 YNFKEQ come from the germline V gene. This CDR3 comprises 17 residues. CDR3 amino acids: CASSQGGGAANTGELFF. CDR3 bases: TGTGCCAGCAGCCAAGGAGGAGGGGCTGCGAACACCGGGGAGCTGTTTTTT.

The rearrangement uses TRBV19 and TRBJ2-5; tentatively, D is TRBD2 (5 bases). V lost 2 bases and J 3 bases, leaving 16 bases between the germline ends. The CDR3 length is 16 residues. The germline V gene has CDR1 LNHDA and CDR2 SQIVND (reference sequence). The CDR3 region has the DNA TGTGCCAGTAGTATAAGAGGTTTGGCCGGGGAAGAGACCCAGTACTTC. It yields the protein CASSIRGLAGEETQYF.